The entry below gives a single T cell receptor (beta chain) sequence along with its context. Its antigen is unknown. This CDR3 is 14 amino acids long. The ends were cut back, 1 base at V and 2 bases at J, with 10 bases in the middle. Germline lookup yields CDR1 SGDLS and CDR2 YYNGEE. The data derive from a study of STAT5B mutations in CD4+ large granular lymphocyte leukemia. General study findings and limits: CD4-sorted patient repertoires seemed more clonal than healthy CD4+ repertoires. TRBV06-family usage was enriched in top patient clones (8/27) versus controls (2/35).

Clones were sequenced by immunoSEQ multiplex PCR, and TCRdb holds only the in-frame ones, with some missing. The table records more than 30,000 clones, around 90% of them present only once. The sample consisted of CD4+ T cells from blood buffy coats. The origin of this receptor is a human donor in good health. The rearrangement joins TRBV9 to TRBJ2-7; TRBD2 might be the D (5 bases). CDR3 DNA: TGTGCCAGCAGCGTAAATGAGCGGACCTACGAGCAGTACTTC. Its protein product is CASSVNERTYEQYF.